Each of the 13 T cell receptor beta chains below was sequenced from the same sample in a study of blood T cells in healthy people across ages. The authors ran a second PCR of roughly 6 to 11 cycles using a sample-barcoded 5' primer and a J-beta primer mix. TCRdb used MiXCR to reprocess the 5' RACE reads, holding one entry per CDR3 protein. The sample carries 650,000 to 800,000 distinct CDR3 sequences, under 45% recorded once. Sequencing used blood. The receptors were sampled from a man between 60 and 75 years old in good health.

The chain's CDR3 is CSAFENTYEQYF. The CDR3 nucleotides read TGCAGTGCATTCGAAAATACCTACGAGCAGTACTTC. This chain uses TRBV20-1 with TRBJ2-7; D unclear. Trimming took 6 bases from V and 2 from J, leaving 11 bases between them. Germline CDR1 reads DFQATT; CDR2 reads SNEGSKA (reference sequence). CDR3 length equals 12 residues.

The J gene is TRBJ2-1, the V gene TRBV2, with TRBD2 identical over 8 bases. Germline V gene data show CDR1 as SNHLY and CDR2 as FYNNEI. V dropped 6 bases and J dropped 8; count of bases not matched to a gene: 12. The CDR3 runs 15 residues. The CDR3: CASSKAGTRSDEQFF. The CDR3 DNA reads TGTGCCAGCAGCAAGGCCGGGACTAGGTCAGATGAGCAGTTCTTC.

The chain couples TRBV7-9 to TRBJ2-2, with 8 bases lining up with TRBD1. This CDR3 is 15 amino acids long. Germline loops: CDR1 SEHNR, CDR2 FQNEAQ (reference sequence). Unmatched junction bases numbered 11, after V lost 4 bases and J lost 10 bases. CDR3 DNA sequence: TGTGCCAGCAGCTCTAGGACAGGGTCCCCCCCGGAGCTGTTTTTT. Translated: CASSSRTGSPPELFF.

The chain employs TRBV2 and TRBJ1-1; D may be TRBD1 (6 bases). The CDR3 covers 12 residues. Trimming cost V 6 bases and J 7 bases, with 12 bases left between them. CDR1 and CDR2 (germline): SNHLY, FYNNEI. This CDR3 is CASRPDRCEAFF. The CDR3 coding sequence is TGTGCCAGCAGACCCGACAGGTGTGAAGCTTTCTTT.

The chain is built from TRBV20-1 and TRBJ2-3; TRBD1 is a possible D gene (5 bases). This CDR3 is built from 17 residues. Trimming removed 1 base from V and 0 bases from J, with 17 bases in between. Germline V gives CDR1 DFQATT, CDR2 SNEGSKA (reference sequence). CDR3 sequence: CSARVTTGERSTDTQYF. In DNA form, the CDR3 reads TGCAGTGCTAGAGTTACTACAGGCGAAAGAAGCACAGATACGCAGTATTTT.

On this clonotype itself: Mismatch with germline at one junction end may stem from a read error. The rearrangement links TRBV7-7 to TRBJ2-3; D unclear. Germline loops: CDR1 SSHAT, CDR2 FNYEAQ (reference sequence). The CDR3 sequence is 14 residues long. CDR3 nucleotides: TGTGCCAGCAGTCCCTCGATCCTAACAGAGACGCAGTATTTT. Translation gives CASSPSILTETQYF.

This clonotype was detected only a few times. The chain is built from TRBV7-2 and TRBJ1-5; 7 nucleotides line up with TRBD1. The V and J ends lost 4 bases and 4 bases, in that order; junction bases with no gene match: 7. CDR3 length: 15 residues. CDR1 is SGHTA and CDR2 is FQGNSA in the germline V gene. In nucleotides, the CDR3 is TGTGCCAGCAGCTCGTACAGGGGAGGAAATCAGCCCCAGCATTTT. It translates to CASSSYRGGNQPQHF.

This clonotype was detected only a few times. For the CDR3, the DNA is TGCGCCAGCAGCCAAGATACAGTGCGTGGCAATCAGCCCCAGCATTTT. This gives the protein CASSQDTVRGNQPQHF. The chain recombines TRBV4-3 with TRBJ1-5; no clear D. Germline values: CDR1 LGHNA, CDR2 YSLEER. Trimming took off 0 bases at V and 2 bases at J, with 11 bases between the two ends. CDR3 length: 16 amino acids.

The V call is TRBV11-3, the J call TRBJ2-1; maybe TRBD2 (7 bases). The germline gives CDR1 SGHNT, CDR2 YENEEA. CDR3 length: 14 amino acids. V dropped 5 bases and J dropped 10 bases, with 18 bases sitting between them. Written as DNA, the CDR3 is TGTGCCAGCAGCCCGGGGGGCGACGAATTAGAGCAGTTCTTC. Its protein is CASSPGGDELEQFF.

This clonotype occurred a few times. The chain employs TRBV28 and TRBJ2-5; D possibly corresponds to TRBD1 (6 bases). V gave up 6 bases and J gave up 3 bases, with 23 bases separating them. The CDR3 has 17 amino acids. Per germline, CDR1 MDHEN and CDR2 SYDVKM. This CDR3 is CASRLQSTGLGEETQYF. The CDR3, as DNA: TGTGCCAGCAGACTCCAATCGACAGGCCTAGGGGAAGAGACCCAGTACTTC.

The chain couples TRBV21-1 to TRBJ2-4; the table gives TRBD2 as D, unverified against the DNA. TRBV21-1 is labeled a pseudogene. The CDR3 is 23 amino acids. CDR3 DNA sequence: TGTGCCAGCAGCAAAGCGCTTTGTTGGTGCGCGGGGGGGAAACCTACACCTAAAAACATTCAGTACTTC. This translates into CASSKALCWCAGGKPTPKNIQYF.

The sample holds a few counts of this clonotype. This chain uses TRBV7-2 with TRBJ1-2, with D maybe TRBD1 (6 bases). This CDR3 is 15 amino acids long. V dropped 2 bases and J dropped 4 bases, with 14 bases sitting between them. In germline, CDR1 is SGHTA, CDR2 FQGNSA. This chain's CDR3 is CASSLQGGSAYGYTF. Here the CDR3 DNA reads TGTGCCAGCAGCTTACAAGGGGGGTCGGCCTATGGCTACACCTTC.

This clonotype was seen a few times. V usage is TRBV5-1 and J usage is TRBJ2-3, with unresolved D. Germline values: CDR1 SGHRS, CDR2 YFSETQ. CDR3 length: 15 amino acids. With 1 base removed from V and 0 bases from J, the gap between germline ends came to 9 bases. CDR3 protein: CASSLMPTSTDTQYF. The CDR3 region has the DNA TGCGCCAGCAGCTTGATGCCAACTAGCACAGATACGCAGTATTTT.